The 27 T cell receptor beta chains below come from one sample, sequenced in a study of blood T cells in healthy people across ages. It was with a sample-barcoded 5' primer and a J-beta primer mix that a second PCR of about 6 to 11 cycles was run. From the 5' RACE reads, TCRdb called clonotypes with MiXCR, one entry per CDR3 protein. This sample has about 1.4 million distinct CDR3 sequences, with almost 60% found just once. The sequencing sample was made of blood. The receptors come from a man aged 18 to 35 in good health.

The chain is built from TRBV7-6 and TRBJ1-1; possible D gene TRBD1, 6 bases. The CDR3 is made up of 14 amino acids. In germline, CDR1 is SGHVS, CDR2 FNYEAQ. The V and J ends lost 1 base and 4 bases respectively, with 10 bases between them. In DNA, the CDR3 is TGTGCCAGCAGCTTAGACAGGGAGGCCACTGAAGCTTTCTTT. This encodes CASSLDREATEAFF. Filled out from reference TRBV7-6 and TRBJ1-1, the complete variable domain reads GAGVSQSPRYKVTKRGQDVALRCDPISGHVSLYWYRQALGQGPEFLTYFNYEAQQDKSGLPNDRFSAERPEGSISTLTIQRTEQRDSAMYRCASSLDREATEAFFGQGTRLTVV.

There are a few counts of this clonotype. The chain carries TRBV29-1 and TRBJ2-7; 8 bases are shared with TRBD2. CDR1 is SQVTM and CDR2 is ANQGSEA in the germline V gene. This CDR3 is built from 14 residues. V lost 6 bases, J lost 7 bases, and 14 bases stayed unmatched. The DNA for the CDR3 is TGCAGCGTGGGGGGGACTAGGAATTTGAGGGAGCAGTACTTC. It translates to CSVGGTRNLREQYF.

The chain joins TRBV5-5 to TRBJ2-3; 7 bases match TRBD1. There are 17 residues in the CDR3. J was trimmed by 2 bases and V by 0 bases; bases with no gene match: 9. The germline V gene has CDR1 SGHKS and CDR2 YYEKEE (reference sequence). Here the CDR3 reads CASSLEGGAYVTDTQYF. The DNA of the CDR3 is TGTGCCAGCAGCTTGGAAGGGGGCGCATATGTCACAGATACGCAGTATTTT.

The chain has TRBV7-9 and TRBJ1-6, with D maybe TRBD1 (5 bases). In germline, CDR1 is SEHNR, CDR2 FQNEAQ (reference sequence). V was pared by 2 bases and J by 0 bases, with 5 bases between. The CDR3 spans 15 residues. The CDR3 loop is CASSLQGSYNSPLHF. The CDR3 DNA sequence: TGTGCCAGCAGCTTACAGGGCTCCTATAATTCACCCCTCCACTTT.

This clonotype was seen a handful of times. The chain recombines TRBV29-1 with TRBJ2-5; tentative D call: TRBD2 (7 bases). CDR3 size: 12 residues. Germline CDR1 and CDR2: SQVTM and ANQGSEA. CDR3 bases: TGCTCTATAGGGGGGGGTACGGAGACCCAGTACTTC. It codes for CSIGGGTETQYF.

This clonotype was detected once. CDR3 sequence reads: CASSPTTGDGTDTQYF. The CDR3 DNA reads TGTGCCAGCTCACCGACGACAGGGGATGGGACAGATACGCAGTATTTT. The chain combines TRBV18 with TRBJ2-3; 8 nucleotides match TRBD1. Germline V gene data show CDR1 as KGHSH and CDR2 as LQKENI. The CDR3 extends over 16 amino acids. V lost 3 bases and J lost 3; bases outside the gene matches: 8.

J is TRBJ1-1 and V is TRBV4-3; a weak D match, TRBD1 (5 bases). Germline V gene sequence: CDR1 LGHNA, CDR2 YSLEER. Trimming removed 0 bases at V and 4 bases at J, with 18 bases between. The CDR3 contains 17 residues. The CDR3 here is CASSQDLVDGAGTEAFF. CDR3 bases: TGCGCCAGCAGCCAAGATTTGGTCGACGGGGCTGGCACTGAAGCTTTCTTT.

This clonotype was seen a handful of times. The chain is built from TRBV7-2 and TRBJ2-7; 7 bases line up with TRBD2. This CDR3 has 13 residues. Germline CDR1 is SGHTA and CDR2 is FQGNSA. J gave up 2 bases and V 6 bases, and 4 bases lay outside the gene matches. The CDR3 nucleotides are TGTGCCAGCAGGGAAGCGGGGACCTACGAGCAGTACTTC. Translation gives CASREAGTYEQYF.

The rearrangement links TRBV5-1 to TRBJ2-1, with TRBD2 matching over 8 bases. The germline V gene has CDR1 SGHRS and CDR2 YFSETQ. V shed 1 base, J shed 1 base, and the junction held 7 bases outside the gene matches. The CDR3 runs 17 residues. The CDR3 sequence is CASSLLGLAGSYNEQFF. The CDR3 DNA sequence: TGCGCCAGCAGCTTGCTAGGACTAGCTGGGTCCTACAATGAGCAGTTCTTC. The full variable domain, in which reference TRBV5-1 and TRBJ2-1 provide the parts outside the CDR3, is KAGVTQTPRYLIKTRGQQVTLSCSPISGHRSVSWYQQTPGQGLQFLFEYFSETQRNKGNFPGRFSGRQFSNSRSEMNVSTLELGDSALYLCASSLLGLAGSYNEQFFGPGTRLTVL.

The V gene is TRBV3-1, the J gene TRBJ1-1; D might be TRBD1 (6 bases). This CDR3 contains 16 residues. In germline, CDR1 is LGHDT, CDR2 YNNKEL (reference sequence). V lost 1 base to trimming and J lost 0 bases, with 12 bases between them. CDR3: CASSQVEQGLNTEAFF. As DNA, the CDR3 is TGTGCCAGCAGCCAAGTAGAACAGGGATTGAACACTGAAGCTTTCTTT.

The chain carries TRBV12-3 or TRBV12-4 and TRBJ2-3; D is undetermined. The CDR3 runs 16 residues. Trimming removed 4 bases from V and 7 bases from J, with 21 bases in between. Here the CDR3 reads CASSSPRPSTLNTQYF. Here the CDR3 DNA reads TGTGCCAGCAGTTCTCCTAGGCCTTCCACATTGAATACGCAGTATTTT.

The J gene is TRBJ2-7, the V gene TRBV7-9, with 7 bases that match TRBD1. The end of the DNA fits TRBJ2-5 better, so the J call may be wrong. This CDR3 has 18 residues. Germline V CDR1 and CDR2: SEHNR, FQNEAQ (reference sequence). CDR3 loop: CASSSGTGVAFLQETQYF. In nucleotides, the CDR3 is TGTGCCAGCAGCTCTGGAACAGGGGTCGCTTTTCTTCAAGAGACCCAGTACTTC.

The V and J genes are TRBV27 and TRBJ2-5; D gene ambiguous. V gave up 3 bases and J gave up 1 base, with 6 bases separating them. Germline CDR1 MNHEY, CDR2 SMNVEV (reference sequence). This CDR3 contains 13 residues. CDR3 amino acids: CASSFRIQETQYF. DNA for the CDR3: TGTGCCAGCAGTTTTAGGATCCAAGAGACCCAGTACTTC.

The V and J genes are TRBV12-3 or TRBV12-4 and TRBJ2-1; TRBD2 is a possible D gene (5 bases). The CDR3 is made up of 13 amino acids. V lost 3 bases to trimming and J lost 8 bases, with 11 bases between them. In nucleotides, the CDR3 is TGTGCCAGCAGTTTTAGAGGAGGCTATGAGCAGTTCTTC. This codes for CASSFRGGYEQFF.

The chain is built from TRBV25-1 and TRBJ1-2; no definite D call. This CDR3 has 16 amino acids. Germline V gives CDR1 MGHDK, CDR2 SYGVNS. The germline V and J ends were trimmed by 0 bases and 7 bases, with 18 bases remaining between them. The CDR3 is CASSEYIKGGPSGYTF. Written as DNA, the CDR3 is TGTGCCAGCAGTGAATATATTAAGGGAGGACCTAGTGGCTACACCTTC.

This clonotype was counted once. The J gene is TRBJ2-1, the V gene TRBV20-1; D is undetermined. The germline CDR1 and CDR2 sequences are DFQATT and SNEGSKA (reference sequence). The V and J ends lost 3 bases and 5 bases respectively, with 23 bases between them. The CDR3 sequence is 17 residues long. This CDR3 is CSASIPLGSGVDNEQFF. DNA for the CDR3: TGCAGTGCTAGTATTCCCCTCGGGTCGGGTGTAGACAATGAGCAGTTCTTC.

V and J are TRBV5-1 and TRBJ2-5; no clear D. Per the germline V gene, CDR1 is SGHRS and CDR2 is YFSETQ. The V end lost 2 bases, the J end lost 5 bases, and 19 bases lay between the germline ends. This CDR3 is built from 16 residues. The CDR3 protein is CASSLWSRVLEETQYF. CDR3 nucleotide sequence: TGCGCCAGCAGCTTATGGTCACGGGTGCTCGAGGAGACCCAGTACTTC.

The chain employs TRBV20-1 and TRBJ1-1; 9 bases are a match to TRBD1. The junction had 8 bases not matched to a gene; V was cut back by 3 bases and J by 6 bases. This CDR3 has 14 amino acids. Germline assignment: CDR1 DFQATT and CDR2 SNEGSKA (reference sequence). CDR3: CSAREGQGIPEAFF. CDR3 nucleotide sequence: TGCAGTGCTAGGGAGGGACAGGGAATCCCTGAAGCTTTCTTT.

This clonotype appeared a single time. The rearrangement joins TRBV28 to TRBJ2-1; D unresolved. Trimming removed 4 bases at V and 2 bases at J, with 9 bases between. CDR3 length: 14 amino acids. Per the germline V gene, CDR1 is MDHEN and CDR2 is SYDVKM. The CDR3 loop is CASSSMGPYNEQFF. CDR3 sequence (DNA): TGTGCCAGCAGTTCCATGGGCCCCTACAATGAGCAGTTCTTC.

The rearrangement links TRBV6-5 to TRBJ2-1, with D hard to call. CDR3 length: 13 residues. Germline values: CDR1 MNHEY, CDR2 SVGAGI. V dropped 0 bases and J dropped 7 bases, with 7 bases sitting between them. The CDR3 reads CASSYSYLNEQFF. DNA of the CDR3: TGTGCCAGCAGTTACTCGTATTTGAATGAGCAGTTCTTC.

The chain employs TRBV30 and TRBJ1-2; D remains ambiguous. CDR1 and CDR2 from the germline V gene are GTSNPN and SVGIG (reference sequence). The CDR3 has 11 amino acids. Trimming pared 8 bases from V and 7 bases from J, leaving 14 bases between. CDR3 sequence (DNA): TGTGCCGGGTTGACAAGTAGTGGCTACACCTTC. Encoded protein: CAGLTSSGYTF. The variable domain in full, with the rest retrieved from reference TRBV30 and TRBJ1-2, is SQTIHQWPATLVQPVGSPLSLECTVEGTSNPNLYWYRQAAGRGLQLLFYSVGIGQISSEVPQNLSASRPQDRQFILSSKKLLLSDSGFYLCAGLTSSGYTFGSGTRLTVV.

This chain links TRBV20-1 with TRBJ2-5, with 7 bases identical to TRBD2. The CDR3 covers 14 residues. Looked up from germline, CDR1 is DFQATT and CDR2 is SNEGSKA (reference sequence). V lost 1 base and J lost 4; bases outside the gene matches: 6. DNA of the CDR3: TGCAGTGCTAGAGTTAAGGGGAGGGGAGAGACCCAGTACTTC. This translates into CSARVKGRGETQYF.

This rearrangement joins TRBV20-1 to TRBJ1-2; the match to TRBD1 covers 7 bases. V lost 5 bases to trimming and J lost 6 bases; unmatched junction nucleotides: 9. The CDR3 length is 13 residues. Germline lookup yields CDR1 DFQATT and CDR2 SNEGSKA (reference sequence). The DNA for the CDR3 is TGCAGTGCTGAGGAGACAGGGTCAGATGGCTACACCTTC. Encoded protein: CSAEETGSDGYTF.

In this sample, this clonotype turned up a few times. The genes are TRBV13 and TRBJ2-4; 8 bases are shared with TRBD1. The DNA end lines up better with TRBJ2-7; the J call may be wrong. Germline values: CDR1 PRHDT, CDR2 FYEKMQ (reference sequence). The CDR3 covers 16 residues. This CDR3 is CASSLFDRGAPYEQYF. The CDR3 DNA follows: TGTGCCAGCAGCCTATTCGACAGGGGTGCCCCCTACGAGCAGTACTTC.

The chain has TRBV7-9 and TRBJ2-1, with TRBD1 matching over 10 bases. The CDR3 runs 12 residues. V lost 1 base and J lost 15; bases outside the gene matches: 3. CDR1 and CDR2 (germline): SEHNR, FQNEAQ (reference sequence). The CDR3: CASSLGDRGGFF. CDR3 in DNA: TGTGCCAGCAGCTTAGGGGACAGGGGAGGGTTCTTC.

The chain combines TRBV20-1 with TRBJ2-4; 7 nucleotides align to TRBD1. The last part of the DNA fits TRBJ2-7 better; the J call may be wrong. CDR1 is DFQATT, CDR2 SNEGSKA, per germline (reference sequence). This CDR3 region has 14 residues. CDR3 DNA sequence: TGCAGTGCTGTGACAGGGAAGGGTTCCTACGAGCAGTACTTC. It yields the protein CSAVTGKGSYEQYF.

This clonotype was observed at least ten times. This rearrangement joins TRBV20-1 to TRBJ2-7, with 14 positions matching TRBD2. V shed 3 bases, J shed 3 bases, and the junction held 13 bases outside the gene matches. From germline, CDR1 is DFQATT and CDR2 SNEGSKA (reference sequence). This CDR3 region has 18 residues. The chain's CDR3 is CSARGLAGEYPDIYEQYF. For the CDR3, the DNA is TGCAGTGCTAGGGGACTAGCGGGAGAGTACCCCGATATCTACGAGCAGTACTTC.